This is a list of T cell receptor beta chains from one sample in a study of cytomegalovirus exposure and HLA in healthy donors. Generated by immunoSEQ multiplex PCR, the TCRdb table keeps only in-frame clones and is missing some. Of under 150,000 clones in the sample, around a tenth were seen once. The sequenced sample consisted of PBMCs. The source is a male donor in good health and CMV-seronegative. The CDR3 runs from the conserved cysteine through the conserved F or W. A D gene is named only where the DNA matches it firmly. The size of a clone is reported for some rows only, either as once, few or many, or as a class for expanded clones.

len	j_gene	d_gene	abundance	v_gene	CDR3aa	CDR3nt
18	TRBJ1-2	NA	few	TRBV28	CASSTSGGSSLGNYGYTF	TGTGCCAGCAGTACCTCGGGAGGGAGTAGTCTAGGAAACTATGGCTACACCTTC
16	TRBJ1-2	TRBD1	few	TRBV4-3	CASSQEGGGGNRGYTF	TGCGCCAGCAGCCAAGAAGGCGGAGGGGGCAATCGTGGCTACACCTTC
14	TRBJ2-7	TRBD2	few	TRBV2	CASRERRGGDEQYF	TGTGCCAGCAGGGAACGGCGGGGGGGGGACGAGCAGTACTTC
19	TRBJ2-7	TRBD2	few	TRBV5-4	CASSWLSPIGGRAFNEQYF	TGTGCCAGCAGCTGGCTGTCCCCGATAGGCGGGAGGGCCTTCAACGAGCAGTACTTC
14	TRBJ2-7	NA	few	TRBV11-2	CASSLPGGFYEQYF	TGTGCCAGCAGCTTGCCCGGCGGGTTCTACGAGCAGTACTTC
12	TRBJ1-1	TRBD1	few	TRBV19	CASSARGREAFF	TGTGCCAGTAGTGCTAGGGGGCGGGAAGCTTTCTTT
13	TRBJ2-3	TRBD1	few	TRBV6-5	CASRQTGGNTQYF	TGTGCCAGCAGGCAGACAGGGGGGAATACGCAGTATTTT
14	TRBJ1-1	NA	NA	TRBV28	CASSLPLEVAEAFF	TGTGCCAGCAGTTTGCCCTTGGAGGTGGCTGAAGCTTTCTTT
13	TRBJ2-7	NA	NA	TRBV4-3	CASSQALQGEQYF	TGCGCCAGCAGCCAAGCCCTCCAGGGCGAGCAGTACTTC
16	TRBJ2-2	TRBD1	NA	TRBV27	CASSLPGQGRGGELFF	TGTGCCAGCAGTTTACCGGGACAGGGCAGGGGCGGGGAGCTGTTTTTT
12	TRBJ1-1	NA	few	TRBV28	CASSSVSTEAFF	TGTGCCAGCAGTTCAGTCAGCACTGAAGCTTTCTTT
15	TRBJ1-2	NA	NA	TRBV27	CASSFQGQGTYGYTF	TGTGCCAGCAGTTTCCAGGGCCAGGGAACCTATGGCTACACCTTC
15	TRBJ1-5	NA	NA	TRBV7-2	CASSPDSSLGQPQHF	TGTGCCAGCAGCCCAGATTCCAGCCTAGGACAGCCCCAGCATTTT
16	TRBJ2-3	TRBD2	NA	TRBV5-4	CASSLGTSGLADTQYF	TGTGCCAGCAGCTTGGGAACTAGCGGGCTGGCAGATACGCAGTATTTT
16	TRBJ2-3	NA	NA	TRBV13	CASSLSTVPSTDTQYF	TGTGCCAGCAGCCTTTCGACTGTTCCGAGCACAGATACGCAGTATTTT
16	TRBJ2-2	NA	few	TRBV7-3	CASSLGADILTGELFF	TGTGCCAGCAGCTTAGGGGCAGACATACTCACCGGGGAGCTGTTTTTT
17	TRBJ2-4	TRBD2	NA	TRBV6-1	CASSEALGREGENIQYF	TGTGCCAGCAGTGAAGCGTTAGGCCGGGAGGGGGAAAACATTCAGTACTTC
16	TRBJ2-6	NA	few	TRBV5-1	CASSSEGDSGANVLTF	TGCGCCAGCAGCTCCGAGGGGGACTCTGGGGCCAACGTCCTGACTTTC
15	TRBJ2-3	TRBD1	few	TRBV28	CASSPGQGAQDTQYF	TGTGCCAGCAGCCCGGGACAGGGGGCGCAAGATACGCAGTATTTT
14	TRBJ2-2	TRBD2	few	TRBV29-1	CSARLAGNTGELFF	TGCAGCGCACGACTAGCGGGTAACACCGGGGAGCTGTTTTTT
17	TRBJ2-7	TRBD2	NA	TRBV19	CASSESSGETETYEQYF	TGTGCCAGTAGTGAGTCTAGCGGGGAAACCGAAACCTACGAGCAGTACTTC
15	TRBJ1-1	NA	NA	TRBV5-4	CASGPRTDTRATAFF	TGTGCCAGCGGCCCCCGGACGGATACGAGGGCGACGGCTTTCTTT